Below, 2 T cell receptor beta chains from the same sample are listed, as sequenced in a study of blood T cells in healthy people across ages. PCR was performed a second time for about 7 to 12 cycles using a sample-barcoded 5' primer and a J-beta primer mix. Each CDR3 protein gets one entry after TCRdb re-called the 5' RACE reads with MiXCR. Here the sample spans 650,000 or so distinct CDR3 sequences, 45% to 60% being singletons. The sequenced sample consisted of blood. Receptor source: a woman of 80 years or more in good health.

Many counts were recorded for this clonotype. The chain joins TRBV7-2 to TRBJ2-1; no clear D gene. The CDR3 spans 13 residues. Germline CDR1 and CDR2: SGHTA and FQGNSA. The V end was cut by 4 bases, the J end by 9 bases, with 13 bases between. The CDR3 nucleotides read TGTGCCAGCAGCTCCCCCAACAATCCTGAGCAGTTCTTC. Translated: CASSSPNNPEQFF. Together with reference TRBV7-2 and TRBJ2-1, the CDR3 gives the full variable domain: GAGVSQSPSNKVTEKGKDVELRCDPISGHTALYWYRQSLGQGLEFLIYFQGNSAPDKSGLPSDRFSAERTGGSVSTLTIQRTQQEDSAVYLCASSSPNNPEQFFGPGTRLTVL.

The chain joins TRBV9 to TRBJ2-3; possibly TRBD2 for D (6 bases). Germline-derived CDR1 and CDR2 are SGDLS and YYNGEE. There are 15 residues in the CDR3. Trimming removed 3 bases at V and 5 bases at J, with 16 bases between. The CDR3 spells CASSGRGDPLDTQYF. CDR3 nucleotide sequence: TGTGCCAGCAGCGGACGCGGGGACCCCTTAGATACGCAGTATTTT.